The entry below describes one T cell receptor beta chain. As yet, its antigen is unknown. This sample is part of a study of OX40 agonist ivuxolimab in advanced cancers. The wider study: An agonistic anti-OX40 (CD134) antibody, ivuxolimab, was used to treat the patients. Those enrolled were about 82% male, with a mean age of approximately 60 years and ages from roughly 20 to 85. Three patients, one with hepatocellular carcinoma and two with cutaneous melanoma, responded partially.

The repertoire was sequenced with immunoSEQ multiplex PCR; TCRdb's copy has only in-frame clones and lacks some. The sample includes under 80,000 clones, roughly 90% of them seen just once. V lost 1 base, J lost 8 bases, and 9 bases lay in between. This CDR3 is 12 amino acids long. Germline V gives CDR1 SGHDT, CDR2 YYEEEE. Study findings and constraints: Researchers did not determine the expanded peripheral T cells' antigen specificity.

The specimen was CD4+ or CD8+ T cells sorted from blood, collected in a trial of the OX40 agonist ivuxolimab. The chain joins TRBV5-6 to TRBJ1-2; D unresolved. The TCR comes from an adult with an advanced solid tumor such as melanoma, head and neck, liver or kidney cancer. CDR3 in DNA: TGTGCCAGCAGCTTGTTGGGCACGGGCTACACCTTC. Translating gives CASSLLGTGYTF.